The TCR beta chain under discussion was sequenced for a study of CD8+ T cells in alopecia areata. The wider study: Graft recipients were roughly 6-10-week-old female C3H/HeJ mice, and donor skin originated from approximately 6-12-month-old C3H/HeJ mice with spontaneous alopecia. Study observations and caveats: In lesional scalp, particularly from alopecia totalis/universalis, clonality was higher than in normal scalp.

The sorting of pooled cutaneous lymph node cells relied on CD4, CD8alpha, NKG2D, NKG2ACE and other markers. Worth noting for this clone: What it binds is not known. The gene names given are mouse names.

Reverse transcription of extracted RNA yielded cDNA, which provided the sequencing template. Here immunoSEQ multiplex PCR was the method, and the copy in TCRdb shows in-frame clones only, minus some. This repertoire lists approximately 300,000 clones without singletons; more than 0.95% sits in the top ten. Sequencing was done on a sample of CD4+ T cells sorted from a lymph node. This receptor was obtained from a C3H/HeJ mouse with alopecia areata. MHC haplotype of the strain: H2-k.

The CDR3 region is CASSEEGQYNSPLYF. The CDR3 bases that were read are TGTGCCAGCAGTGAAGAGGGACAGTATAATTCGCCC. The rearrangement links TRBV13-1 to TRBJ1-6; 7 bases are a match to TRBD1. Sequencing ends 3 residues short of the CDR3 end; the germline J gene provides the rest. TRBJ1-6 is annotated as an ORF whose role is uncertain. This CDR3 comprises 15 residues. CDR1 is NSHNY and CDR2 is SYGAGN in the germline V gene. The V gene end was trimmed by 2 bases and the J gene end by 4 bases; junction bases not matched to a gene: 3.